This T cell receptor beta chain stems from a study of blood T cells in healthy people across ages. For the study at large: Template switching recovered approximately one barcoded beta molecule for every two T cells.

Alongside a J-beta primer mix, a sample-barcoded 5' primer served in a second PCR lasting roughly 7 to 11 cycles. TCRdb itself ran the 5' RACE reads through MiXCR, one entry per CDR3 protein. The sample holds 1.5 million to 2 million distinct CDR3 sequences, approximately 30% seen once. This clonotype showed up just a few times. The CDR3 is made up of 11 amino acids. CDR1 DFQATT and CDR2 SNEGSKA come from the germline V gene (reference sequence). Material for sequencing was blood. This chain links TRBV20-1 with TRBJ2-5, with a possible D match to TRBD2 (7 bases). The TCR originated in a woman in her 30s in good health. For the CDR3, the DNA is TGCAGGGCAGGGGAGGGAGAGACCCAGTACTTC. This encodes CRAGEGETQYF.